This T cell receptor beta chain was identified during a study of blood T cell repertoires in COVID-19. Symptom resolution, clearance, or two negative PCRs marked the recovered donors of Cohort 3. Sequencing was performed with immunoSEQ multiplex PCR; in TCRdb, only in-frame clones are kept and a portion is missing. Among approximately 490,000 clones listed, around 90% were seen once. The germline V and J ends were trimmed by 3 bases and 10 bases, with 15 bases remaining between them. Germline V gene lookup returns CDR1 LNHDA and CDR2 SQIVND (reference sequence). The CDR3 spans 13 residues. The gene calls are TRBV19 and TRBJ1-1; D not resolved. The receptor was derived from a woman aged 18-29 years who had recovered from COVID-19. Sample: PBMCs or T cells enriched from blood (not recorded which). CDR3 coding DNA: TGTGCCAGTAGTATTGACCCTAGCGCTCCAGCTTTCTTT. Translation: CASSIDPSAPAFF. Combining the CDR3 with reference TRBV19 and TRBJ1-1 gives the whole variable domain DGGITQSPKYLFRKEGQNVTLSCEQNLNHDAMYWYRQDPGQGLRLIYYSQIVNDFQKGDIAEGYSVSREKKESFPLTVTSAQKNPTAFYLCASSIDPSAPAFFGQGTRLTVV.